Given below is one T cell receptor (beta chain) in context. Its antigen remains unknown. The PCR was carried out with 60 Vbeta primers and 13 Jbeta primers. Produced via immunoSEQ multiplex PCR; TCRdb's table is partial and in-frame only. Of some 200,000 clones listed, 55% to 75% are singletons. This entry comes from a study of cytomegalovirus exposure and HLA in healthy donors. Study outcomes and limitations: According to the study, 160 or so TCR beta chains were cytomegalovirus-associated. In terms of immune exposure information, only CMV serostatus was available. In all likelihood, a cluster of highly shared sequence variants was a sequencing artifact.

This CDR3 is built from 16 residues. CDR1 is ENHRY, CDR2 SYGVKD, per germline. Trimming took 5 bases from V and 7 from J; bases not matched to a gene: 12. The material sequenced was PBMCs. The J gene is TRBJ2-2, the V gene TRBV10-3; 8 bases are shared with TRBD1. The receptor was isolated from a middle-aged man in good health and CMV-seropositive. Here the CDR3 DNA reads TGTGCCATCAGTACTGGACAGGGTAGAGAGGGCGGGGAGCTGTTTTTT. It encodes CAISTGQGREGGELFF.